This TCR beta chain derives from a study of early T cells in non-severe SARS-CoV-2 infection. Background on the study: RNA in bulk from unsorted whole blood was sequenced, and chains were unpaired. Findings and caveats of the study: There was a bias toward anti-spike CD8 responses in VDJdb matching, which missed private and CD4 specificities.

On this clonotype: The antigen remains undetermined.

The library protocol tagged individual cDNA molecules with unique molecular identifiers. TCRdb ran MiXCR on the 5' RACE reads and lists one entry per CDR3 protein. This table holds around 70,000 distinct CDR3 sequences, approximately 8.3% found once. In germline, CDR1 is SGHTA, CDR2 FQGNSA. V was pared by 6 bases and J by 8 bases, with 14 bases between. The CDR3 has 13 residues. Sequenced: whole blood. The sequence came from an adult who was a healthcare worker with PCR-confirmed SARS-CoV-2 infection or an uninfected control (not recorded which). V gene TRBV7-2 combines with J gene TRBJ2-1; D possibly corresponds to TRBD2 (5 bases). The CDR3 loop reads CASRPPSGDEQFF. The CDR3 coding sequence is TGTGCCAGCAGGCCGCCCAGCGGCGATGAGCAGTTCTTC.